This TCR beta chain was captured in a study of T cell repertoires in cytomegalovirus infection (dated by TCRdb to the late 2010s). As for the study more broadly: Because public TCR beta signatures pointed to carriage of CMV infection together with the matching HLA type, the HLA type of each donor mattered for the analysis.

Results the study describes overall, beyond this receptor: The ex vivo response was dominated by HLA-C-restricted CMV-specific TCR beta clonotypes, and the single most frequent clonotype in two of eight donors was supplied by these HLA-C-restricted clonotypes. Carriers of CMV infection plus the relevant HLA type were discriminated by the cumulative frequency of public TCR beta family members in the study cohort and in an independent roughly 400-donor cohort.

This clonotype was found many times. The antigen it binds to is not known. The input lacks base qualities; no much larger clone sits a single base away. The sequencing machine was an Illumina HiSeq 1500. TCRdb redid the processing of the public reads, applying fastp at Q25 and MiXCR, and retained in-frame beta chains. Entries that share a CDR3 protein sequence are merged under the most common genes and DNA. The sample profile shows a few hundred thousand distinct CDR3 sequences; around 15% of them were found once. The leading ten clones occupy around 47% of the sample. V and J lose 7 bases and 3 bases, and a span of 16 bases separates them. Including the terminal cysteine and phenylalanine, the CDR3 comprises 14 residues. Of all the DNA, just the CDR3 is kept, 42 bases in frame from base 1. From a lookup of the germline V gene, CDR1 and CDR2 are SNHLY and FYNNEI.

The receptor comes from a human donor in good health (CMV status not recorded). Some clones in this sample may be carry-over from other donors' samples. The chain was built from TRBV2 and TRBJ2-7; perhaps TRBD2 is the D gene, with 6 bases matching. Sequencing used CD8+ T cells from PBMCs. CDR3 loop: CASTEGWGDYEQYF. The bases read TGTGCCAGCACCGAGGGGTGGGGGGACTACGAGCAGTACTTC.